One and the same sample provided the 23 T cell receptor beta chains below, sequenced in a study of cytomegalovirus exposure and HLA in healthy donors (dated by TCRdb to about 2017). Preparation of the library involved the immunoSEQ multiplex PCR assay. Sourced from immuneACCESS, this table was stored by TCRdb with only in-frame sequences that have V and J called. A share of the clones is absent; for the studies checked, an unresolved V gene accounts for under half, and the remainder has no known explanation. The sample contains about 250,000 clones, roughly 90% of them found a single time. More than 10% of the sample lies in the top ten. The sequencing sample was made of PBMCs. All receptors derive from a young man in good health and CMV-seropositive.

The J gene is TRBJ2-7, the V gene TRBV2; no clear D gene. Looked up from germline, CDR1 is SNHLY and CDR2 is FYNNEI. The germline V and J ends were trimmed by 7 bases and 3 bases, with 13 bases remaining between them. The CDR3 runs 13 residues. In nucleotides, the CDR3 is TGTGCCAGCAAATCTCTAACCTTCTACGAGCAGTACTTC. Its translation: CASKSLTFYEQYF.

The V gene is TRBV15, the J gene TRBJ2-1; the D gene is possibly TRBD1 (5 bases). The V gene lost 7 bases and the J gene lost 0 bases, with 10 bases spanning the gap. The germline CDR1 and CDR2 sequences are LNHNV and YYDKDF (reference sequence). This CDR3 has 14 residues. CDR3 sequence: CATKQANSYNEQFF. In nucleotides, the CDR3 is TGTGCCACCAAACAGGCTAACTCCTACAATGAGCAGTTCTTC.

This chain joins TRBV27 and TRBJ2-7; 9 bases agree with TRBD1. The V gene's germline CDR1 is MNHEY and CDR2 SMNVEV (reference sequence). Unmatched junction bases numbered 5, after V lost 4 bases and J lost 4 bases. CDR3 length: 14 amino acids. In DNA, the CDR3 is TGTGCCAGCAGTTCCGGGACAGGGTTTTACGAGCAGTACTTC. Its translation: CASSSGTGFYEQYF.

This clone has just a few counts. The V and J genes are TRBV4-1 and TRBJ2-2, with D perhaps being TRBD1 or TRBD2 (5 bases each). Per germline, CDR1 MGHRA and CDR2 YSYEKL. Trimming removed 3 bases at V and 3 bases at J, with 11 bases between. CDR3 length equals 15 residues. The CDR3 spells CASSHRDGYTGELFF. The CDR3 DNA sequence: TGCGCCAGCAGCCACCGGGACGGATACACCGGGGAGCTGTTTTTT.

The chain couples TRBV5-8 to TRBJ2-7, with D possibly matching TRBD1 (5 bases). The CDR3 runs to 14 residues. In germline, CDR1 is SGHTS, CDR2 YDEGEE. V was cut by 4 bases and J by 0 bases, with 11 bases left in between. CDR3 in DNA: TGTGCCAGCAGCCGATCAGGGTACTCCTACGAGCAGTACTTC. Amino acid sequence: CASSRSGYSYEQYF.

The rearrangement uses TRBV5-4 and TRBJ2-2, with 10 bases matching TRBD2. V shed 5 bases and J 1 base; nucleotides not matched to a gene: 5. CDR3 size: 16 residues. Germline CDR1 is SGHNT and CDR2 is YYREEE (reference sequence). This chain's CDR3 is CASSSIAGGNTGELFF. The CDR3 nucleotides read TGTGCCAGCAGTTCCATAGCGGGAGGGAACACCGGGGAGCTGTTTTTT. The full variable domain, with the rest looked up from reference TRBV5-4 and TRBJ2-2, is ETGVTQSPTHLIKTRGQQVTLRCSSQSGHNTVSWYQQALGQGPQFIFQYYREEENGRGNFPPRFSGLQFPNYSSELNVNALELDDSALYLCASSSIAGGNTGELFFGEGSRLTVL.

This chain joins TRBV2 and TRBJ2-5, with 7 bases identical to TRBD1. Germline CDR1 reads SNHLY; CDR2 reads FYNNEI. The J segment lost 5 bases and the V segment lost 6 bases, leaving 6 bases of the junction unmatched. CDR3 length: 13 residues. The CDR3 here is CASRVGGGETQYF. In DNA form, the CDR3 reads TGTGCCAGCAGAGTAGGGGGCGGCGAGACCCAGTACTTC.

This clone showed up just a few times. The chain joins TRBV5-4 to TRBJ2-7; 11 bases are shared with TRBD1. Per the germline V gene, CDR1 is SGHNT and CDR2 is YYREEE (reference sequence). CDR3 length: 14 residues. The junction had 5 bases not matched to a gene; V was cut back by 4 bases and J by 5 bases. The CDR3 bases are TGTGCCAGCAGCAGCGGGACAGGGGGACACGAGCAGTACTTC. Amino acid sequence: CASSSGTGGHEQYF.

The rearrangement links TRBV6-5 to TRBJ1-1; D is undetermined. The V gene lost 5 bases and the J gene lost 1 base, with 8 bases spanning the gap. The CDR3 runs 13 residues. The germline V gene has CDR1 MNHEY and CDR2 SVGAGI. CDR3: CASSTHSNTEAFF. In nucleotides, the CDR3 is TGTGCCAGCAGTACCCATTCGAACACTGAAGCTTTCTTT.

V is TRBV5-1 and J is TRBJ1-1; 10 nucleotides line up with TRBD1. The CDR3 is made up of 14 amino acids. Germline V gene sequence: CDR1 SGHRS, CDR2 YFSETQ. V was pared by 4 bases and J by 1 base, with 1 base of the junction left unmatched. The chain's CDR3 is CASSRTGGNTEAFF. CDR3 bases: TGCGCCAGCAGCCGGACAGGGGGGAACACTGAAGCTTTCTTT.

The J gene is TRBJ1-5, the V gene TRBV28, with D perhaps matching TRBD1 (5 bases). Germline lookup yields CDR1 MDHEN and CDR2 SYDVKM. Deletions cut 1 base from V and 8 bases from J, with 15 bases between. The CDR3 spans 15 residues. As DNA, the CDR3 is TGTGCCAGCAGTTTATCAGGGCCTAATATCGAGCCCCAGCATTTT. This gives the protein CASSLSGPNIEPQHF.

The genes are TRBV30 and TRBJ1-2, with no clear D. Germline CDR1 and CDR2: GTSNPN and SVGIG (reference sequence). Trimming left V 5 bases short and J 4 bases short, with 14 bases between. This CDR3 has 13 residues. CDR3 sequence reads: CAWGRRQFYGYTF. The DNA for the CDR3 is TGTGCCTGGGGACGGAGGCAGTTCTATGGCTACACCTTC. The full variable domain, with the rest looked up from reference TRBV30 and TRBJ1-2, is SQTIHQWPATLVQPVGSPLSLECTVEGTSNPNLYWYRQAAGRGLQLLFYSVGIGQISSEVPQNLSASRPQDRQFILSSKKLLLSDSGFYLCAWGRRQFYGYTFGSGTRLTVV.

The genes are TRBV7-8 and TRBJ1-2, with D possibly being TRBD1 (5 bases). In germline, CDR1 is SGHVS, CDR2 FQNEAQ. The CDR3 spans 18 residues. The V end lost 4 bases, the J end lost 5 bases, and 26 bases lay between the germline ends. The CDR3 region is CASSSLGGAAIPGYGYTF. CDR3 nucleotide sequence: TGTGCCAGCAGCTCGTTGGGTGGGGCGGCCATTCCAGGGTATGGCTACACCTTC.

The chain recombines TRBV27 with TRBJ2-3; weak D call: TRBD1 (6 bases). Trimming took 8 bases from V and 4 from J, leaving 19 bases between them. The CDR3 loop spans 15 amino acids. Germline V gene data show CDR1 as MNHEY and CDR2 as SMNVEV (reference sequence). CDR3 loop: CASAGVGTFADTQYF. CDR3 sequence (DNA): TGTGCCAGCGCTGGGGTGGGGACATTCGCAGATACGCAGTATTTT.

The chain couples TRBV4-2 to TRBJ1-4; D not certain. This CDR3 is built from 14 residues. CDR1 and CDR2 from the germline V gene are LGHNA and YNFKEQ. The V gene lost 0 bases and the J gene lost 10 bases, with 12 bases spanning the gap. The DNA of the CDR3 is TGTGCCAGCAGCCAAGAGCGGGATCTTCCAAAACTGTTTTTT. It codes for CASSQERDLPKLFF.

In this sample, this clone turned up a few times. V usage is TRBV28 and J usage is TRBJ2-7; 11 bases fit TRBD2. J lost 4 bases, V lost 6 bases, and 14 bases had no gene match. Per the germline V gene, CDR1 is MDHEN and CDR2 is SYDVKM. The CDR3 is 17 amino acids. For the CDR3, the DNA is TGTGCCAGCAGGAAAACTACTAGCGGGAGAATTGTGTACGAGCAGTACTTC. Translating gives CASRKTTSGRIVYEQYF.

This chain joins TRBV5-1 and TRBJ2-7; TRBD1 aligns across 11 bases. Trimming at V came to 4 bases and at J to 5 bases, leaving 8 bases not matched to a gene. There are 15 residues in the CDR3. CDR1 and CDR2 from the germline V gene are SGHRS and YFSETQ. This chain's CDR3 is CASSGGQGALDEQYF. CDR3 nucleotides: TGCGCCAGCAGCGGAGGACAGGGGGCCTTGGACGAGCAGTACTTC.

The chain carries TRBV5-4 and TRBJ2-7; 7 bases agree with TRBD1. Germline-derived CDR1 and CDR2 are SGHNT and YYREEE (reference sequence). V dropped 2 bases and J dropped 0; count of bases not matched to a gene: 2. The CDR3 sequence is 14 residues long. The CDR3 DNA reads as TGTGCCAGCAGCTTACAGGGGAGCTCCTACGAGCAGTACTTC. This codes for CASSLQGSSYEQYF.

This sequence joins TRBV4-2 and TRBJ1-4, with 7 bases matching TRBD1. Germline values: CDR1 LGHNA, CDR2 YNFKEQ. With 4 bases clipped from V and 8 bases from J, the junction kept 13 bases outside the gene matches. The CDR3 sequence is 16 residues long. As DNA, the CDR3 is TGTGCCAGCAGCCCACACTACAGGGGTCAGGACGAAAAACTGTTTTTT. This encodes CASSPHYRGQDEKLFF.

J is TRBJ2-7 and V is TRBV7-3; a possible D gene is TRBD1 (5 bases). Looked up from germline, CDR1 is SGHTA and CDR2 is FQGTGA. V dropped 1 base and J dropped 0 bases, with 16 bases sitting between them. The CDR3 covers 17 residues. The CDR3 sequence is CASSLKVMAQASYEQYF. In nucleotides, the CDR3 is TGTGCCAGCAGCTTAAAAGTCATGGCACAGGCCTCCTACGAGCAGTACTTC.

The gene calls are TRBV2 and TRBJ2-1, with 8 positions matching TRBD1. With V trimmed by 8 bases and J by 6 bases, 18 bases remained unmatched. The CDR3 is made up of 17 amino acids. Per germline, CDR1 SNHLY and CDR2 FYNNEI. CDR3 in amino acids: CASGTQGAFYIGNEQFF. CDR3 nucleotides: TGTGCCAGCGGGACGCAGGGGGCATTCTACATCGGCAATGAGCAGTTCTTC.

The CDR3 reads CASILVGGETQYF. DNA of the CDR3: TGTGCCAGCATCCTCGTAGGCGGAGAAACGCAGTATTTT. This rearrangement joins TRBV7-9 to TRBJ2-3, with D unresolved. V lost 7 bases and J 9 bases, leaving 17 bases between the germline ends. Germline CDR1 reads SEHNR; CDR2 reads FQNEAQ (reference sequence). The CDR3 loop spans 13 amino acids.

The gene calls are TRBV28 and TRBJ1-2, with D perhaps TRBD1 (5 bases). Trimming left V 2 bases short and J 1 base short, with 14 bases between. The germline gives CDR1 MDHEN, CDR2 SYDVKM. CDR3 length: 16 residues. The CDR3 is CASSLAGTNLNYGYTF. CDR3 DNA: TGTGCCAGCAGTTTAGCAGGGACGAACCTTAACTATGGCTACACCTTC.